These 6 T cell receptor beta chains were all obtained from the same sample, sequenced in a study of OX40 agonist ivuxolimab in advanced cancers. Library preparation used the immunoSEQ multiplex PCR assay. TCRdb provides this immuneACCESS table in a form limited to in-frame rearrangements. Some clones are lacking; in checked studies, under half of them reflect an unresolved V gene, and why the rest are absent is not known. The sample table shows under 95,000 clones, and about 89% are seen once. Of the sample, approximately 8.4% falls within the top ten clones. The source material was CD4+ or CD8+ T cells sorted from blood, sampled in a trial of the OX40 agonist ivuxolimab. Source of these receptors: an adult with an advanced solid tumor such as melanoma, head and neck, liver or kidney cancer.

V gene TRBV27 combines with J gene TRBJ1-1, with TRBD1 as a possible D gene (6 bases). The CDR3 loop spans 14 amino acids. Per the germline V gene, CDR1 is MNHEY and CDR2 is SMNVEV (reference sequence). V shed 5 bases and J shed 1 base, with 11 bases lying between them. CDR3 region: CASSPGQQNTEAFF. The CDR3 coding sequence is TGTGCCAGCAGTCCGGGACAACAGAACACTGAAGCTTTCTTT.

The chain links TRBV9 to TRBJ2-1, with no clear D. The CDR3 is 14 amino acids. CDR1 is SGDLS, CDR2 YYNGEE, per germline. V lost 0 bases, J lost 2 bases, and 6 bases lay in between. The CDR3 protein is CASSVETTYNEQFF. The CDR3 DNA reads TGTGCCAGCAGCGTAGAAACTACCTACAATGAGCAGTTCTTC. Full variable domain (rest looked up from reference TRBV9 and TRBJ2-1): DSGVTQTPKHLITATGQRVTLRCSPRSGDLSVYWYQQSLDQGLQFLIQYYNGEERAKGNILERFSAQQFPDLHSELNLSSLELGDSALYFCASSVETTYNEQFFGPGTRLTVL.

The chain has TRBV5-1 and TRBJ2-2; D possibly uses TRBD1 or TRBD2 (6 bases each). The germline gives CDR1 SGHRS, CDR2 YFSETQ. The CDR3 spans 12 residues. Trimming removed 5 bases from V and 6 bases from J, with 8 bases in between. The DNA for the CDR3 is TGCGCCAGCAGGGAGGGGGCCGGGGAGCTGTTTTTT. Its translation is CASREGAGELFF. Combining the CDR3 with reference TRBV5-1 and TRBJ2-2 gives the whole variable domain KAGVTQTPRYLIKTRGQQVTLSCSPISGHRSVSWYQQTPGQGLQFLFEYFSETQRNKGNFPGRFSGRQFSNSRSEMNVSTLELGDSALYLCASREGAGELFFGEGSRLTVL.

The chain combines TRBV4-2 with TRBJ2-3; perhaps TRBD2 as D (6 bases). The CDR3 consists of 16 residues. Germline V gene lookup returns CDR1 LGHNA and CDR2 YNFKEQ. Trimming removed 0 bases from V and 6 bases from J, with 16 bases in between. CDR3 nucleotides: TGTGCCAGCAGCCAAGAGGAGGAGGGTATCGGCGATACGCAGTATTTT. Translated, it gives CASSQEEEGIGDTQYF.

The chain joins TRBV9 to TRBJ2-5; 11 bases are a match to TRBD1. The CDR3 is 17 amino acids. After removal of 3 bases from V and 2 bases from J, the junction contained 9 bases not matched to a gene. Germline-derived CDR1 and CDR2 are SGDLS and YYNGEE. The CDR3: CASSAGRTGGLQETQYF. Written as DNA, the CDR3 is TGTGCCAGCAGCGCCGGACGGACAGGGGGCCTGCAAGAGACCCAGTACTTC. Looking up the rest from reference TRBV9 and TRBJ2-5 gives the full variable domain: DSGVTQTPKHLITATGQRVTLRCSPRSGDLSVYWYQQSLDQGLQFLIQYYNGEERAKGNILERFSAQQFPDLHSELNLSSLELGDSALYFCASSAGRTGGLQETQYFGPGTRLLVL.

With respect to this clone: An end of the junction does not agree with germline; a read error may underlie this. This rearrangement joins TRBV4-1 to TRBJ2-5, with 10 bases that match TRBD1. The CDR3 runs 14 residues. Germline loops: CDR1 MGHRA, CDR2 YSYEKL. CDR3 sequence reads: CTSSQGTGEETQYF. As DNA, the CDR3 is TGCACCAGCAGCCAAGGGACAGGGGAGGAGACCCAGTACTTC.